The source of this T cell receptor (beta chain) is a study of T-cell memory formation after mild COVID-19. Overall study context: TCR clusters mostly belonged to single donors. General observations from the study: Clones which contracted sat mainly in CM and EM if CD4+, and in EMRA if CD8+. The second-wave clones peaking on day 37 were not confirmed as SARS-CoV-2-specific.

Per the germline V gene, CDR1 is SGHDT and CDR2 is YYEEEE. The V end lost 4 bases, the J end lost 4 bases, and 14 bases lay between the germline ends. The CDR3 covers 14 residues. UMIs and sample barcodes were carried by the TCR alpha and TCR beta cDNA libraries that 5'RACE produced using constant-segment primers. TCRdb redid the calling of the 5' RACE reads with MiXCR, one entry per CDR3 protein. The repertoire holds under 250,000 distinct CDR3 sequences, 8% to 11% seen once, with approximately 3% in the top ten. This clonotype was counted between two and nine times. Its antigen is currently unknown.

The clonotype originates from a man between 18 and 35 years old who had mild COVID-19 (a few samples of this study predate the infection). Cell type and time point are not known. V usage is TRBV5-6 and J usage is TRBJ1-1; D gene uncertain. The specimen sequenced was PBMCs or a T cell subset sorted from them (not recorded which). As DNA, the CDR3 is TGTGCCAGCAGCCGGAGCCCTAAACCCACTGAAGCTTTCTTT. This translates into CASSRSPKPTEAFF.